The next 9 T cell receptor beta chains were all read from a single sample in a study of T cells in Graves' hyperthyroidism and ophthalmopathy. The investigators amplified TCR beta CDR3 regions from RNA transcripts. The HTBI primer set served for first-round RT-PCR of the TCR CDR3. Via MiXCR, TCRdb re-called the multiplex PCR reads, giving one row per CDR3 protein. The sample shows about 500,000 distinct CDR3 sequences, about 16% of them seen only once. Sequenced material: blood. The receptors were sampled from a woman aged 30 to 39 with Graves' ophthalmopathy.

This clonotype has a count of ten or more. The rearrangement joins TRBV5-1 to TRBJ1-1, with TRBD1 as a possible D gene (6 bases). The germline V gene encodes CDR1 SGHRS and CDR2 YFSETQ. The CDR3 runs 13 residues. V lost 2 bases to trimming and J lost 6 bases, with 11 bases between them. CDR3: CASSLLGAPEAFF. The CDR3, as DNA: TGCGCCAGCAGCTTATTGGGGGCCCCTGAAGCTTTCTTT.

The V call is TRBV7-8, the J call TRBJ2-7, with D unclear. The CDR3 is made up of 17 amino acids. Germline loops: CDR1 SGHVS, CDR2 FQNEAQ. V gave up 5 bases and J gave up 1 base, with 21 bases separating them. CDR3: CASSSRKARTKSYEQYF. CDR3 nucleotides: TGTGCCAGCAGCAGTAGAAAGGCCAGGACCAAATCCTACGAGCAGTACTTC.

This clonotype turned up a few times. The chain couples TRBV7-2 to TRBJ2-6; D is uncertain. The germline V and J ends were trimmed by 2 bases and 0 bases, with 2 bases remaining between them. The CDR3 is 14 amino acids. Germline V gene lookup returns CDR1 SGHTA and CDR2 FQGNSA. CDR3 amino acids: CASSLFSGANVLTF. The CDR3 DNA reads as TGTGCCAGCAGCTTATTCTCTGGGGCCAACGTCCTGACTTTC. Variable domain in full (rest from reference TRBV7-2 and TRBJ2-6): GAGVSQSPSNKVTEKGKDVELRCDPISGHTALYWYRQSLGQGLEFLIYFQGNSAPDKSGLPSDRFSAERTGGSVSTLTIQRTQQEDSAVYLCASSLFSGANVLTFGAGSRLTVL.

This clonotype showed up just a few times. The rearrangement uses TRBV11-3 and TRBJ2-3; perhaps TRBD2 as D (6 bases). Germline CDR1 reads SGHNT; CDR2 reads YENEEA. Deletions cut 3 bases from V and 0 bases from J, with 10 bases between. This CDR3 region has 15 residues. The CDR3 sequence is CASSFVSGSTDTQYF. As DNA, the CDR3 is TGTGCCAGCAGCTTTGTGAGCGGGAGCACAGATACGCAGTATTTT. Full variable domain (missing parts from reference TRBV11-3 and TRBJ2-3): EAGVVQSPRYKIIEKKQPVAFWCNPISGHNTLYWYLQNLGQGPELLIRYENEEAVDDSQLPKDRFSAERLKGVDSTLKIQPAELGDSAVYLCASSFVSGSTDTQYFGPGTRLTVL.

This clonotype was recorded many times. The chain has TRBV12-3 or TRBV12-4 and TRBJ2-7; 12 positions match TRBD2. V trimming: 5 bases; J trimming: 0 bases; junction bases outside the gene matches: 11. The CDR3 extends over 18 amino acids. The chain's CDR3 is CASSLKGLAGFSSYEQYF. DNA of the CDR3: TGTGCCAGCAGTCTCAAGGGACTAGCGGGTTTCAGCTCCTACGAGCAGTACTTC.

This clonotype was observed a handful of times. The chain employs TRBV19 and TRBJ1-1, with D maybe TRBD1 (5 bases). The CDR3 is made up of 14 amino acids. V lost 1 base to trimming and J lost 6 bases, with 12 bases between them. Germline V CDR1 and CDR2: LNHDA, SQIVND (reference sequence). DNA for the CDR3: TGTGCCAGTAGTATAGGAGCTAGACAGCCTGAAGCTTTCTTT. The encoded protein is CASSIGARQPEAFF.

The V call is TRBV12-3 or TRBV12-4, the J call TRBJ2-3, with D perhaps TRBD2 (7 bases). The germline V and J ends were trimmed by 6 bases and 0 bases, with 13 bases remaining between them. The CDR3 loop spans 15 amino acids. CDR3 nucleotides: TGTGCCAGCAGCCTAAAGGGGGGGAGCACAGATACGCAGTATTTT. Its protein is CASSLKGGSTDTQYF.

Notes on this clonotype: No conserved phenylalanine or tryptophan is present at the end of the CDR3, so a read error is the likely explanation. V and J are TRBV27 and TRBJ2-2, with 9 bases lining up with TRBD2. The V and J ends lost 4 bases and 2 bases, in that order; junction bases with no gene match: 5. This CDR3 has 16 residues. Germline CDR1 is MNHEY and CDR2 is SMNVEV (reference sequence). CDR3 region: CASSSLSGRNTGELFL. For the CDR3, the DNA is TGTGCCAGCAGTTCCCTTAGCGGGAGAAACACCGGGGAGCTGTTTCTT.

This clonotype has a count of ten or more. The chain carries TRBV7-3 and TRBJ1-1; the D gene is possibly TRBD1 (5 bases). The germline V and J ends were trimmed by 5 bases and 0 bases, with 10 bases remaining between them. The length of the CDR3 is 14 residues. Per the germline V gene, CDR1 is SGHTA and CDR2 is FQGTGA. CDR3: CASSPGIMNTEAFF. CDR3 bases: TGTGCCAGCAGCCCAGGGATCATGAACACTGAAGCTTTCTTT.